The 8 T cell receptor beta chains below all came from one sample that was sequenced in a study of T cells in Graves' hyperthyroidism and ophthalmopathy. Amplified regions were TCR beta CDR3 sequences from RNA transcripts. The primer set for the first-round RT-PCR of the TCR CDR3 was HTBI. MiXCR, run by TCRdb on the multiplex PCR reads, gives a single entry per CDR3 protein. This sample carries under 350,000 distinct CDR3 sequences, 18% of them seen once, and the ten largest clones take around 47%. Material: blood. All receptors come from a woman aged 45-60 years with Graves' hyperthyroidism.

The CDR3 here is CSATLAGLQETQYF. CDR3 DNA sequence: TGCAGTGCTACATTAGCGGGGCTGCAAGAGACCCAGTACTTC. The rearrangement uses TRBV20-1 and TRBJ2-5; TRBD2 agrees at 8 bases. V was clipped by 4 bases and J by 2 bases; unmatched bases: 6. Germline CDR1 is DFQATT and CDR2 is SNEGSKA (reference sequence). The CDR3 runs 14 residues.

This clonotype was observed at least ten times. The chain has TRBV2 and TRBJ1-2; unclear D gene. The CDR3 is 15 amino acids. Per the germline V gene, CDR1 is SNHLY and CDR2 is FYNNEI. V lost 1 base and J lost 4, with 13 bases in between. The CDR3 protein is CASSEEAESIYGYTF. CDR3 DNA: TGTGCCAGCAGTGAAGAGGCAGAATCTATCTATGGCTACACCTTC.

The chain joins TRBV2 to TRBJ2-5; D remains ambiguous. This CDR3 has 16 amino acids. V lost 0 bases to trimming and J lost 2 bases, with 13 bases between them. CDR1 SNHLY and CDR2 FYNNEI come from the germline V gene. CDR3 protein: CASSEASRTPQETQYF. The DNA for the CDR3 is TGTGCCAGCAGTGAAGCATCCCGTACCCCACAAGAGACCCAGTACTTC. The variable domain in full, with the rest retrieved from reference TRBV2 and TRBJ2-5, is EPEVTQTPSHQVTQMGQEVILRCVPISNHLYFYWYRQILGQKVEFLVSFYNNEISEKSEIFDDQFSVERPDGSNFTLKIRSTKLEDSAMYFCASSEASRTPQETQYFGPGTRLLVL.

This clonotype was counted at least ten times. The chain employs TRBV3-1 and TRBJ2-2, with TRBD2 identical over 13 bases. The germline V gene has CDR1 LGHDT and CDR2 YNNKEL (reference sequence). There are 17 residues in the CDR3. With 4 bases clipped from V and 5 bases from J, the junction kept 7 bases outside the gene matches. The CDR3 is CASSRGLAGTVTGELFF. The CDR3 DNA reads as TGTGCCAGCAGCCGGGGACTAGCGGGGACCGTGACCGGGGAGCTGTTTTTT.

V and J are TRBV20-1 and TRBJ2-2; D unresolved. The CDR3 is 13 residues long. The germline V and J ends were trimmed by 0 bases and 8 bases, with 10 bases remaining between them. In germline, CDR1 is DFQATT, CDR2 SNEGSKA (reference sequence). The CDR3 coding sequence is TGCAGTGCTAGAGATATAGAATCTGGGGAGCTGTTTTTT. Translated: CSARDIESGELFF.

This clonotype was recorded at least ten times. The J gene is TRBJ2-5, the V gene TRBV5-1, with 12 positions matching TRBD2. Germline loops: CDR1 SGHRS, CDR2 YFSETQ. V shed 4 bases, J shed 2 bases, and the junction held 6 bases outside the gene matches. CDR3 length: 16 residues. The CDR3 region has the DNA TGCGCCAGCAGCGGGTCTGGGACTAGCGGGCAAGAGACCCAGTACTTC. Protein sequence: CASSGSGTSGQETQYF.

This clonotype was seen a few times. V gene TRBV3-1 combines with J gene TRBJ1-3; weak D call: TRBD1 (6 bases). With 5 bases removed from V and 0 bases from J, the gap between germline ends came to 11 bases. In germline, CDR1 is LGHDT, CDR2 YNNKEL (reference sequence). CDR3 length: 15 residues. The CDR3 spells CASSAGTTSGNTIYF. CDR3 bases: TGTGCCAGCAGCGCCGGGACAACCTCTGGAAACACCATATATTTT. The variable domain in full, with the rest retrieved from reference TRBV3-1 and TRBJ1-3, is DTAVSQTPKYLVTQMGNDKSIKCEQNLGHDTMYWYKQDSKKFLKIMFSYNNKELIINETVPNRFSPKSPDKAHLNLHINSLELGDSAVYFCASSAGTTSGNTIYFGEGSWLTVV.

The chain employs TRBV6-5 and TRBJ1-2; weak D call: TRBD1 (5 bases). Trimming took off 0 bases at V and 8 bases at J, with 16 bases between the two ends. Germline V gene lookup returns CDR1 MNHEY and CDR2 SVGAGI. CDR3 length: 15 residues. CDR3 amino acids: CASSYSRAGQWGYTF. CDR3 nucleotide sequence: TGTGCCAGCAGTTACTCGCGCGCGGGGCAGTGGGGCTACACCTTC.